This TCR beta chain was identified in a study of OX40 agonist ivuxolimab in advanced cancers. Study-wide context: Aged roughly 23 to 79 with a mean of 60 years, they were about 83% male.

Worth noting for this clone: Antigen specificity is unknown.

Whole-study findings and limits: CD8+ T cells showed, on average, more clonal expansion than CD4+ cells. Some patients who did not respond also had low normalized T-cell clonal expansion. Partial responders dosed at 0.1-3.0 mg/kg displayed clonal expansion ranking among the lowest.

The data were produced by immunoSEQ multiplex PCR, yet TCRdb's version contains in-frame clones alone and is incomplete. The sample includes tens of thousands of clones, 90% to 95% seen only once; the top ten take about 15%. Germline CDR1 reads MNHEY; CDR2 reads SMNVEV (reference sequence). V was clipped by 4 bases and J by 4 bases; unmatched bases: 8. The CDR3 covers 16 residues. The rearrangement uses TRBV27 and TRBJ2-2; TRBD1 matches at 8 bases. This TCR came from an adult with an advanced solid tumor such as melanoma, head and neck, liver or kidney cancer. This specimen was CD4+ or CD8+ T cells sorted from blood, taken in a trial of the OX40 agonist ivuxolimab. CDR3 residues: CASSSLRTGPTGELFF. The CDR3 DNA is TGTGCCAGCAGTTCCTTAAGGACAGGGCCCACCGGGGAGCTGTTTTTT.